This passage covers 25 T cell receptor beta chains from one sample sequenced in a study of beta chain features in type 1 diabetes. Of the isolated RNA, all was reverse transcribed, and so the sequenced material was expressed TCRB transcripts. Sequencing was performed with immunoSEQ multiplex PCR; in TCRdb, only in-frame clones are kept and a portion is missing. This sample has around 500,000 clones; approximately 28% occur once, and the top ten carry 0.06% to 0.07%. The sequencing input was naive CD4+ T cells from blood. The receptors were sampled from a man between 18 and 29 years old in good health.

The chain joins TRBV19 to TRBJ2-2; TRBD1 might be the D (6 bases). V was clipped by 9 bases and J by 8 bases, with 10 bases between them. The CDR3 is 11 residues long. From germline, CDR1 is LNHDA and CDR2 SQIVND (reference sequence). The CDR3 DNA is TGTGCCAGCAGGACAGCGGGGGAGCTGTTTTTT. This gives the protein CASRTAGELFF.

A note on this clone: Because the CDR3 is missing its conserved closing phenylalanine or tryptophan, this is likely a read error. It is unclear where the CDR3 begins or ends on the DNA, so no DNA is shown, and the CDR3 is as TCRdb lists it. This rearrangement joins TRBV4-1 to TRBJ1-4. Germline CDR1 and CDR2: MGHRA and YSYEKL. Termini included, the CDR3 measures 13 amino acids. CDR3 in amino acids: CASSQDPSLLPMI.

This clone was counted only a few times. The chain combines TRBV29-1 with TRBJ2-1; D might be TRBD1 (5 bases). Trimming removed 7 bases from V and 4 bases from J, with 17 bases in between. Per the germline V gene, CDR1 is SQVTM and CDR2 is ANQGSEA. The CDR3 extends over 14 amino acids. This CDR3 is CSASIGAVYNEQFF. CDR3 sequence (DNA): TGCAGCGCCTCTATAGGGGCCGTTTACAATGAGCAGTTCTTC.

The sample holds a few counts of this clone. The V call is TRBV7-2, the J call TRBJ2-7; TRBD1 is a possible D gene (6 bases). The CDR3 runs to 14 residues. The V end was cut by 5 bases, the J end by 0 bases, with 11 bases between. The germline CDR1 and CDR2 sequences are SGHTA and FQGNSA. CDR3 region: CASSITGSSYEQYF. Written as DNA, the CDR3 is TGTGCCAGCAGCATTACAGGGAGCTCCTACGAGCAGTACTTC.

This chain links TRBV30 with TRBJ2-1, with D possibly matching TRBD2 (7 bases). The CDR3 has 13 amino acids. Germline V CDR1 and CDR2: GTSNPN, SVGIG (reference sequence). Deletions cut 5 bases from V and 4 bases from J, with 12 bases between. CDR3 in amino acids: CAWGAGAYNEQFF. DNA for the CDR3: TGTGCCTGGGGCGCGGGGGCGTACAATGAGCAGTTCTTC.

CDR3 residues: CAWSVRSGWDTGELFF. The CDR3 nucleotides read TGTGCCTGGAGTGTACGGAGCGGGTGGGACACCGGGGAGCTGTTTTTT. The chain combines TRBV30 with TRBJ2-2; tentative D call: TRBD2 (6 bases). The germline V gene has CDR1 GTSNPN and CDR2 SVGIG (reference sequence). The V gene lost 0 bases and the J gene lost 3 bases, with 14 bases spanning the gap. This CDR3 is 16 amino acids long.

The J gene is TRBJ2-1, the V gene TRBV6-1, with 7 bases fitting TRBD2. V was pared by 1 base and J by 4 bases, with 7 bases of the junction left unmatched. This CDR3 has 16 residues. Germline-derived CDR1 and CDR2 are MNHNS and SASEGT. The CDR3 bases are TGTGCCAGCAGTGAAGAAATTCTAGCGGCATACAATGAGCAGTTCTTC. Translating gives CASSEEILAAYNEQFF.

The rearrangement joins TRBV5-1 to TRBJ2-1, with D tentatively TRBD2 (6 bases). This CDR3 is 15 amino acids long. Trimming pared 4 bases from V and 1 base from J, leaving 12 bases between. Germline-derived CDR1 and CDR2 are SGHRS and YFSETQ. The CDR3 bases are TGCGCCAGCAGCCGTGTAGCGGCTTCCTACAATGAGCAGTTCTTC. Its protein is CASSRVAASYNEQFF.

The chain has TRBV30 and TRBJ1-2, with unresolved D. The CDR3 covers 13 residues. V was trimmed by 2 bases and J by 4 bases, leaving 11 bases between them. Germline V CDR1 and CDR2: GTSNPN, SVGIG (reference sequence). The DNA of the CDR3 is TGTGCCTGGAGTATAGGTGGGCTCTATGGCTACACCTTC. Its translation: CAWSIGGLYGYTF. The complete variable domain, with remaining parts taken from reference TRBV30 and TRBJ1-2, reads SQTIHQWPATLVQPVGSPLSLECTVEGTSNPNLYWYRQAAGRGLQLLFYSVGIGQISSEVPQNLSASRPQDRQFILSSKKLLLSDSGFYLCAWSIGGLYGYTFGSGTRLTVV.

This clone appeared a few times. V and J are TRBV30 and TRBJ2-1; D is possibly TRBD2 (5 bases). This CDR3 is 12 amino acids long. V was shortened by 0 bases and J by 8 bases, with 8 bases between the two germline ends. Germline V gene sequence: CDR1 GTSNPN, CDR2 SVGIG (reference sequence). The CDR3 here is CAWSVPRDEQFF. The DNA for the CDR3 is TGTGCCTGGAGTGTCCCGCGGGATGAGCAGTTCTTC.

This chain connects TRBV7-9 to TRBJ2-2, with a tentative D call TRBD2 (6 bases). Looked up from germline, CDR1 is SEHNR and CDR2 is FQNEAQ (reference sequence). V was cut by 4 bases and J by 0 bases, with 18 bases left in between. CDR3 size: 18 residues. CDR3 protein: CASSSPVTGRTNTGELFF. DNA for the CDR3: TGTGCCAGCAGCTCACCGGTAACGGGGAGGACGAACACCGGGGAGCTGTTTTTT.

The chain combines TRBV4-3 with TRBJ2-2, with D perhaps TRBD1 (6 bases). This CDR3 has 14 residues. Germline values: CDR1 LGHNA, CDR2 YSLEER. The V end lost 4 bases, the J end lost 4 bases, and 10 bases lay between the germline ends. The CDR3 coding sequence is TGCGCCAGCAGCCGCCTAGGGGGCACCGGGGAGCTGTTTTTT. It yields the protein CASSRLGGTGELFF.

Worth noting for this clone: Other DNA sequences of this sample code for an identical CDR3. The rearrangement joins TRBV29-1 to TRBJ1-1; D call uncertain. The ends were cut back, 2 bases at V and 0 bases at J, with 7 bases in the middle. Germline loops: CDR1 SQVTM, CDR2 ANQGSEA. The CDR3 runs to 13 residues. The chain's CDR3 is CSVERPLNTEAFF. In DNA form, the CDR3 reads TGCAGCGTTGAACGGCCTTTGAACACTGAAGCTTTCTTT.

This clone was seen only a few times. This sequence joins TRBV30 and TRBJ2-5; D unresolved. The V gene lost 5 bases and the J gene lost 9 bases, with 13 bases spanning the gap. Germline CDR1 and CDR2: GTSNPN and SVGIG (reference sequence). This CDR3 is built from 11 residues. The CDR3 region is CAWGFRYPQYF. The CDR3 region has the DNA TGTGCCTGGGGCTTTCGCTATCCCCAGTACTTC.

This chain connects TRBV4-3 to TRBJ2-2, with D maybe TRBD2 (5 bases). Trimming stripped 4 bases from V and 0 bases from J, with 9 bases between. From germline, CDR1 is LGHNA and CDR2 YSLEER. CDR3 length: 15 residues. As DNA, the CDR3 is TGCGCCAGCAGCCGAGAGGGAGCGAACACCGGGGAGCTGTTTTTT. Translating it yields CASSREGANTGELFF.

The chain carries TRBV29-1 and TRBJ2-3; 10 bases agree with TRBD2. Germline V gene lookup returns CDR1 SQVTM and CDR2 ANQGSEA. This CDR3 comprises 14 residues. V was pared by 4 bases and J by 4 bases, with 5 bases of the junction left unmatched. The CDR3 protein is CSVASGSFADTQYF. CDR3 DNA sequence: TGCAGCGTTGCTAGCGGGAGTTTTGCAGATACGCAGTATTTT.

V and J are TRBV11-2 and TRBJ2-1; 8 bases line up with TRBD2. V trimming: 6 bases; J trimming: 12 bases; junction bases outside the gene matches: 10. This CDR3 has 13 residues. Per germline, CDR1 SGHAT and CDR2 FQNNGV. The CDR3 here is CASSTGGPLGQFF. The CDR3 coding sequence is TGTGCCAGCAGTACGGGAGGGCCCTTGGGGCAGTTCTTC. The whole variable domain, filled in from reference TRBV11-2 and TRBJ2-1, reads EAGVAQSPRYKIIEKRQSVAFWCNPISGHATLYWYQQILGQGPKLLIQFQNNGVVDDSQLPKDRFSAERLKGVDSTLKIQPAKLEDSAVYLCASSTGGPLGQFFGPGTRLTVL.

This clone came up a few times. The rearrangement links TRBV7-9 to TRBJ2-5; 9 bases match TRBD2. This CDR3 is built from 14 residues. Germline trimming cut 5 bases from V and 4 bases from J; bases unmatched to any gene: 5. The V gene's germline CDR1 is SEHNR and CDR2 FQNEAQ (reference sequence). The DNA of the CDR3 is TGTGCCAGCAGCAATAGCGGGAGTGCAGAGACCCAGTACTTC. Its protein is CASSNSGSAETQYF.

The J gene is TRBJ1-1, the V gene TRBV5-4; 10 bases align to TRBD1. V shed 4 bases, J shed 3 bases, and the junction held 6 bases outside the gene matches. Per germline, CDR1 SGHNT and CDR2 YYREEE (reference sequence). The CDR3 length is 15 residues. The CDR3 reads CASSPRQGADTEAFF. CDR3 DNA sequence: TGTGCCAGCAGCCCCAGACAGGGGGCAGACACTGAAGCTTTCTTT.

This clone was seen only a few times. The chain is built from TRBV11-2 and TRBJ2-1; 15 positions match TRBD2. The CDR3 totals 15 residues. Germline lookup yields CDR1 SGHAT and CDR2 FQNNGV. V dropped 6 bases and J dropped 8; count of bases not matched to a gene: 5. The CDR3 sequence is CASRRTSGRGHEQFF. As DNA, the CDR3 is TGTGCCAGCAGACGGACTAGCGGGAGGGGGCATGAGCAGTTCTTC.

V and J are TRBV30 and TRBJ1-1; possibly TRBD1 for D (5 bases). V dropped 2 bases and J dropped 6 bases, with 13 bases sitting between them. This CDR3 is built from 13 residues. CDR1 is GTSNPN, CDR2 SVGIG, per germline (reference sequence). CDR3 loop: CAWSPGRAPEAFF. CDR3 DNA: TGTGCCTGGAGTCCGGGGCGGGCCCCTGAAGCTTTCTTT.

This clone was counted only a few times. DNA of the CDR3: TGTGCCAGCAGCCCCTTTAGGGGAAGCACAGATACGCAGTATTTT. Amino acid sequence: CASSPFRGSTDTQYF. The chain carries TRBV7-3 and TRBJ2-3; D perhaps matches TRBD1 (5 bases). Germline V lookup: CDR1 SGHTA, CDR2 FQGTGA. The CDR3 totals 15 residues. Trimming shortened V by 5 bases and J by 0 bases, and 12 bases separated the two germline ends.

This chain uses TRBV5-1 with TRBJ2-7, with 9 positions matching TRBD1. V was clipped by 4 bases and J by 0 bases; unmatched bases: 5. The CDR3 loop spans 15 amino acids. CDR1 and CDR2 from the germline V gene are SGHRS and YFSETQ. CDR3 protein: CASSTQTGGSYEQYF. As DNA, the CDR3 is TGCGCCAGCAGCACCCAGACAGGGGGCTCCTACGAGCAGTACTTC. The variable domain in full, completed from reference TRBV5-1 and TRBJ2-7, reads KAGVTQTPRYLIKTRGQQVTLSCSPISGHRSVSWYQQTPGQGLQFLFEYFSETQRNKGNFPGRFSGRQFSNSRSEMNVSTLELGDSALYLCASSTQTGGSYEQYFGPGTRLTVT.

This clone was observed a few times. This chain uses TRBV30 with TRBJ2-3; D gene ambiguous. Trimming cost V 1 base and J 0 bases, with 5 bases left between them. The CDR3 is 13 amino acids. Germline loops: CDR1 GTSNPN, CDR2 SVGIG (reference sequence). The DNA for the CDR3 is TGTGCCTGGAGTGGCTTGAGCACAGATACGCAGTATTTT. Translating it yields CAWSGLSTDTQYF.

The chain uses TRBV12-5 and TRBJ2-7, with no clear D. Trimming removed 1 base at V and 3 bases at J, with 7 bases between. Germline V gene lookup returns CDR1 LGHNT and CDR2 FRNRAP. This CDR3 has 13 residues. The CDR3 region is CASGLDWSYEQYF. As DNA, the CDR3 is TGTGCTAGTGGTTTGGACTGGAGCTACGAGCAGTACTTC.